These T cell receptor beta chains were read from a single sample in a study of a mutant IDH1 vaccine in newly diagnosed glioma. No antigen has been identified for these receptors. Here immunoSEQ multiplex PCR was the method, and the copy in TCRdb shows in-frame clones only, minus some. This table holds roughly 86,000 clones, roughly 86% found once. Specimen: PBMCs, collected from a glioma patient whose treatment included an IDH1 peptide vaccine. The receptors derive from a woman in her forties or fifties with glioma. CDR3s include the opening cysteine and the closing phenylalanine or tryptophan. The order of the fields is D gene, V gene, clone size, J gene, CDR3 protein, CDR3 DNA. D genes are given only for firm matches. Clone size, where shown, is once, few, many, or a class for clones that have expanded.

-	TRBV9	-	TRBJ1-2	CASSVAAPPGSYGYTF	TGTGCCAGCAGCGTAGCGGCTCCCCCCGGGAGCTATGGCTACACCTTC
-	TRBV28	-	TRBJ1-4	CASSSDQNEKLFF	TGTGCCAGCAGTTCGGACCAAAATGAAAAACTGTTTTTT
TRBD1	TRBV5-4	-	TRBJ1-3	CASSSDRTSSGNTIYF	TGTGCCAGCAGCTCGGACAGGACGAGCTCTGGAAACACCATATATTTT
TRBD2	TRBV2	-	TRBJ2-1	CASSEGAGVSNEQFF	TGTGCCAGCAGTGAAGGGGCGGGAGTAAGCAATGAGCAGTTCTTC
TRBD2	TRBV14	-	TRBJ2-1	CASSHTEREYNEQFF	TGTGCCAGCAGCCACACCGAGCGGGAGTACAATGAGCAGTTCTTC
TRBD2	TRBV5-1	-	TRBJ2-5	CASSLLTSGSKETQYF	TGCGCCAGCAGCTTGCTTACTAGCGGGAGCAAAGAGACCCAGTACTTC
-	TRBV6-5	once	TRBJ2-1	CASSYSPYNEQFF	TGTGCCAGCAGTTACTCACCGTACAATGAGCAGTTCTTC
TRBD1	TRBV6-1	-	TRBJ2-3	CASSGGTGASTDTQYF	TGTGCCAGCAGTGGGGGGACAGGGGCTAGCACAGATACGCAGTATTTT
-	TRBV2	-	TRBJ2-7	CASIGAGLYEQYF	TGTGCCAGCATCGGGGCCGGTCTCTACGAGCAGTACTTC
-	TRBV6-5	-	TRBJ1-5	CASSSDSLNQPQHF	TGTGCCAGCAGTTCGGACAGCCTCAATCAGCCCCAGCATTTT
-	TRBV19	-	TRBJ1-1	CASSTKPGHTEAFF	TGTGCCAGTAGTACTAAACCGGGTCACACTGAAGCTTTCTTT
TRBD2	TRBV7-3	-	TRBJ2-1	CASSLPGRTSGNNEQFF	TGTGCCAGCAGCTTGCCGGGGAGGACTAGCGGCAACAATGAGCAGTTCTTC
-	TRBV5-1	-	TRBJ1-5	CASSLDGFGNQPQHF	TGCGCCAGCAGCTTGGACGGTTTTGGCAATCAGCCCCAGCATTTT
-	TRBV7-6	-	TRBJ2-3	CASSLAPTDTQYF	TGTGCCAGCAGCTTAGCCCCCACAGATACGCAGTATTTT
-	TRBV27	-	TRBJ2-7	CASSITRPRGQGSYEQYF	TGTGCCAGCAGTATAACCCGCCCCAGGGGTCAAGGCTCCTACGAGCAGTACTTC
-	TRBV5-1	-	TRBJ2-7	CASSFAGLGPYSYEQYF	TGCGCCAGCAGCTTCGCCGGACTGGGACCATATTCCTACGAGCAGTACTTC
TRBD1	TRBV6-5	-	TRBJ1-5	CASSQYRGNQPQHF	TGTGCCAGCAGTCAATACAGGGGAAATCAGCCCCAGCATTTT
-	TRBV28	-	TRBJ1-6	CASMGQGNSPLHF	TGTGCCAGCATGGGTCAGGGTAATTCACCCCTCCACTTT
-	TRBV2	-	TRBJ2-2	CASSRDTGELFF	TGTGCCAGCAGCCGAGACACCGGGGAGCTGTTTTTT
-	TRBV7-3	-	TRBJ1-2	CASSLGNYGYTF	TGTGCCAGCAGCTTGGGGAACTATGGCTACACCTTC
-	TRBV6-6	-	TRBJ2-5	CASGFGKQYF	TGTGCCAGCGGTTTCGGGAAGCAGTACTTC
TRBD1	TRBV10-1	-	TRBJ1-3	CASSQGQTSSGNTIYF	TGCGCCAGCAGCCAGGGACAGACGAGCTCTGGAAACACCATATATTTT
TRBD1	TRBV28	-	TRBJ2-7	CASSSTGGSSYEQYF	TGTGCCAGCAGTTCAACAGGGGGTAGCTCCTACGAGCAGTACTTC
-	TRBV20-1	-	TRBJ1-1	CSARRNTEAFF	TGCAGTGCTAGGAGAAACACTGAAGCTTTCTTT
-	TRBV6-5	-	TRBJ2-7	CASSGSGYEQYF	TGTGCCAGCAGTGGGTCTGGATACGAGCAGTACTTC
TRBD2	TRBV4-1	-	TRBJ2-1	CASSRRTVAGEWQFF	TGCGCCAGCAGCCGACGGACTGTAGCGGGAGAATGGCAGTTCTTC
TRBD1	TRBV2	-	TRBJ2-6	CASSSGDRVSGANVLTF	TGTGCCAGCAGTTCCGGGGACAGGGTCTCTGGGGCCAACGTCCTGACTTTC
-	TRBV6-5	-	TRBJ1-5	CASSYRSNQPQHF	TGTGCCAGCAGTTACAGGTCCAATCAGCCCCAGCATTTT
-	TRBV5-1	-	TRBJ2-5	CASSLAQGRQETQYF	TGCGCCAGCAGCTTGGCGCAGGGGCGTCAAGAGACCCAGTACTTC
TRBD2	TRBV6-1	-	TRBJ2-7	CATVLTSGSYEQYF	TGTGCCACAGTATTGACTAGCGGGTCCTACGAGCAGTACTTC
TRBD1	TRBV10-1	-	TRBJ2-2	CASSPGQLNTGELFF	TGCGCCAGCAGTCCGGGACAGTTGAACACCGGGGAGCTGTTTTTT
-	TRBV30	once	TRBJ1-2	CAWGAWTARLIGYTF	TGTGCCTGGGGCGCGTGGACAGCGAGGTTAATCGGCTACACCTTC
TRBD1	TRBV6-1	-	TRBJ1-1	CASRGQGANTEAFF	TGTGCCAGTCGGGGACAGGGGGCAAATACTGAAGCTTTCTTT
-	TRBV27	-	TRBJ1-4	CASNLGVPFEKLFF	TGTGCCAGCAATCTTGGAGTTCCCTTTGAAAAACTGTTTTTT
-	TRBV5-6	-	TRBJ2-6	CASSMGLANVLTF	TGTGCCAGCAGCATGGGGCTGGCCAACGTCCTGACTTTC
-	TRBV5-1	-	TRBJ2-2	CASSSNSGTANTGELFF	TGCGCCAGCAGCTCAAACTCCGGGACTGCGAACACCGGGGAGCTGTTTTTT
TRBD1	TRBV6-5	-	TRBJ1-1	CASRATSTGKVEAFF	TGTGCCAGCAGAGCCACCTCGACAGGGAAAGTTGAAGCTTTCTTT
-	TRBV6-6	-	TRBJ1-3	CASSWAQGRGNTIYF	TGTGCCAGCAGTTGGGCCCAGGGTCGTGGAAACACCATATATTTT
TRBD2	TRBV6-1	-	TRBJ2-1	CASKVGGSWNEQFF	TGTGCCAGCAAGGTTGGCGGGAGCTGGAATGAGCAGTTCTTC
-	TRBV11-2	once	TRBJ2-3	CASSLVRRVTSTDTQYF	TGTGCCAGCAGCTTAGTGAGGCGCGTAACTAGCACAGATACGCAGTATTTT
-	TRBV29-1	-	TRBJ2-7	CSVEGPGGSYEQYF	TGCAGCGTTGAGGGTCCGGGCGGATCCTACGAGCAGTACTTC
-	TRBV19	-	TRBJ2-5	CASTLRLLGETQYF	TGTGCCAGTACCCTAAGGCTTCTGGGGGAGACCCAGTACTTC
TRBD1	TRBV2	-	TRBJ1-5	CASSPTGGAMSQPQHF	TGTGCCAGCAGTCCCACAGGGGGTGCTATGAGTCAGCCCCAGCATTTT
-	TRBV6-5	-	TRBJ1-1	CASSYRGSGRGGAFF	TGTGCCAGCAGTTACCGGGGATCGGGGCGGGGTGGAGCTTTCTTT
-	TRBV5-4	-	TRBJ1-1	CASSLDKNTEAFF	TGTGCCAGCAGCTTGGACAAGAACACTGAAGCTTTCTTT
TRBD2	TRBV7-6	-	TRBJ2-7	CASSPRGAGTSGRSEQYF	TGTGCCAGCAGCCCGAGGGGGGCAGGGACTAGCGGGAGGAGCGAGCAGTACTTC
-	TRBV18	few	TRBJ2-1	CASSVPGSQINNEQFF	TGTGCCAGCTCAGTGCCCGGGTCCCAAATAAACAATGAGCAGTTCTTC
TRBD1	TRBV15	-	TRBJ2-1	CATSTKIPAQGEIYNEQFF	TGTGCCACCAGCACCAAGATTCCCGCACAGGGGGAGATCTACAATGAGCAGTTCTTC
-	TRBV6-6	-	TRBJ2-7	CATGTHYEQYF	TGTGCCACAGGGACCCACTACGAGCAGTACTTC
-	TRBV27	-	TRBJ2-3	CASSGGFGTDTQYF	TGTGCCAGCTCTGGGGGCTTCGGCACAGATACGCAGTATTTT
TRBD2	TRBV9	-	TRBJ2-7	CASSVGGSGIYEQYF	TGTGCCAGCAGCGTAGGAGGTAGCGGGATCTACGAGCAGTACTTC
-	TRBV7-9	-	TRBJ2-7	CASSSKGQNFYEQYF	TGTGCCAGCAGCTCGAAAGGACAGAACTTCTACGAGCAGTACTTC
-	TRBV2	-	TRBJ1-5	CASSGDGQGTQPQHF	TGTGCCAGCAGTGGTGATGGGCAGGGCACTCAGCCCCAGCATTTT
TRBD1	TRBV11-2	-	TRBJ1-2	CASSAHLSDRAKNYGYTF	TGTGCCAGTAGCGCTCATTTATCGGACAGGGCTAAAAACTATGGCTACACCTTC
-	TRBV5-4	-	TRBJ1-1	CASSEGPMNTEAFF	TGTGCCAGCAGCGAGGGCCCGATGAACACTGAAGCTTTCTTT
TRBD2	TRBV19	-	TRBJ2-7	CASSLGLAGTIYEQYF	TGTGCCAGTAGTTTGGGACTAGCGGGAACCATTTACGAGCAGTACTTC
-	TRBV6-1	-	TRBJ1-5	CASSVSPQHF	TGTGCCAGCAGTGTCAGTCCCCAGCATTTT
-	TRBV29-1	-	TRBJ2-1	CSVEERGSSYNEQFF	TGCAGCGTTGAAGAGCGCGGCAGCTCCTACAATGAGCAGTTCTTC
-	TRBV5-1	once	TRBJ2-2	CASSRQGANTGELFF	TGCGCCAGCAGCCGACAAGGGGCTAACACCGGGGAGCTGTTTTTT
-	TRBV30	-	TRBJ1-3	CAYSGAVYRNTIYF	TGTGCCTACTCCGGGGCGGTCTATAGGAACACCATATATTTT